Presented here are 26 T cell receptor beta chains from one specimen sequenced in a study of CD8+ T cells in alopecia areata listed by TCRdb under 2018. Libraries were made using the immunoSEQ multiplex PCR assay. RNA was extracted from all samples and reverse transcribed into cDNA as template for TCR sequencing. The table comes from immuneACCESS by way of TCRdb, which keeps in-frame sequences with V and J called. Part of the clones is missing from these tables; in studies checked, under half for an unresolved V gene and the rest for unknown reasons. There are approximately 280,000 clones in this sample, and none of them is a singleton. The ten top clones hold more than 1% of the sample. Pooled mouse cutaneous lymph node cells were stained for CD4, CD8alpha, NKG2D, NKG2ACE and other markers, then sorted on a BD Influx. The material sequenced was CD4+ T cells sorted from a lymph node. These receptors all come from a C3H/HeJ mouse with alopecia areata. The strain's MHC haplotype is H2-k.

This clone was detected only a few times. The gene names given are mouse names. The read falls 4 residues short of the CDR3 end, and the missing part is taken from the germline J gene. This sample includes further DNA sequences coding for the same CDR3. The genes are TRBV31 and TRBJ2-3; 7 positions agree with TRBD1. Trimming at V came to 3 bases and at J to 3 bases, leaving 3 bases not matched to a gene. This CDR3 has 13 amino acids. Per germline, CDR1 GKSSPN and CDR2 SITVG. The covered CDR3 bases are TGTGCCTGGAGCCTACAGGGGGCAGAA. Its translation: CAWSLQGAE. From start to end, the CDR3 is CAWSLQGAETLYF.

This clone has more than one count but fewer than ten. Mouse gene names and germline throughout. The read gets to within 4 residues of the CDR3 end, and the germline J gene fills in the rest. The sample holds other DNA sequences that translate to the same CDR3. The V call is TRBV13-1, the J call TRBJ2-1, with TRBD2 matching over 9 bases. CDR3 length equals 15 residues. V shed 3 bases, J shed 3 bases, and the junction held 4 bases outside the gene matches. Germline V gene lookup returns CDR1 NSHNY and CDR2 SYGAGN. CDR3 DNA, as far as it was read: TGTGCCAGCAGTGCCCCGGGACTGGGCTATGCT. This encodes CASSAPGLGYA. The full CDR3 sequence reads CASSAPGLGYAEQFF.

Notes on this clone: Genes here carry mouse names. Read data end 4 residues before the CDR3 end; the end is taken from the germline J gene. The V call is TRBV13-1, the J call TRBJ1-1, with D maybe TRBD1 (6 bases). Germline lookup yields CDR1 NSHNY and CDR2 SYGAGN. V was cut by 2 bases and J by 3 bases, with 11 bases left in between. The CDR3 loop spans 14 amino acids. Incomplete CDR3 DNA: TGTGCCAGCAGTGAGAGTCAGGGGTACACA. Protein: CASSESQGYT. The whole CDR3 is CASSESQGYTEVFF.

Concerning this clone: Germline and genes here are mouse. The sequence runs out 4 residues before the end of the CDR3; the remainder is reconstructed from the germline J gene. This chain uses TRBV13-2 with TRBJ2-7; 7 bases map to TRBD2. CDR3 length equals 15 residues. Germline CDR1 is NNHNN and CDR2 is SYGAGS (reference sequence). The junction had 5 bases not matched to a gene; V was cut back by 2 bases and J by 0 bases. The sequenced CDR3 bases are TGTGCCAGCGGTGAGCGGGGGGGGAGCTCCTAT. As protein: CASGERGGSSY. The entire CDR3 sequence reads CASGERGGSSYEQYF.

This clone was counted a few times. This clone may be a read error of a much larger clone one base away. Germline and genes here are mouse. With the read ending 4 residues before the CDR3 end, the germline J gene is used to fill in that end. Other nucleotide sequences in the sample specify the same CDR3. This chain joins TRBV19 and TRBJ2-2; TRBD1 aligns across 10 bases. Per the germline V gene, CDR1 is FNHDT and CDR2 is SITEND (reference sequence). V lost 4 bases, J lost 2 bases, and 2 bases stayed unmatched. The CDR3 has 15 residues. The CDR3 spells CASSRGQGNTGQLYF. CDR3 DNA (partial): TGTGCCAGCAGTCGGGGACAGGGGAACACCGGG.

Comment on this clone: The gene names here belong to mouse. The read stops 4 residues short of the end of the CDR3; the missing end is completed from the germline J gene. The chain couples TRBV31 to TRBJ2-5; D gene uncertain. The CDR3 contains 13 residues. The germline CDR1 and CDR2 sequences are GKSSPN and SITVG. CDR3 sequence: CAWSRQEKDTQYF. The covered CDR3 bases are TGTGCCTGGAGCCGCCAGGAAAAAGAC.

Turning to this clone: Any gene name here is a mouse gene name. The CDR3 extends 4 residues past the end of the read, so its final part is completed from the germline J gene. This chain uses TRBV1 with TRBJ1-1; D remains ambiguous. CDR3 size: 11 residues. Germline CDR1 and CDR2: NSQYPW and LRSPGD (reference sequence). CDR3 sequence: CTCSETTEVFF. The CDR3 bases that were read are TGCACCTGCAGTGAGACAACA. Full variable domain (remainder filled in from reference TRBV1 and TRBJ1-1): VTLLEQNPRWRLVPRGQAVNLRCILKNSQYPWMSWYQQDLQKQLQWLFTLRSPGDKEVKSLPGADYLATRVTDTELRLQVANMSQGRTLYCTCSETTEVFFGKGTRLTVV.

This clone was observed a handful of times. Each gene name is a mouse one. Read sequence stops 4 residues before the CDR3 end, and the germline J gene provides the missing end. The chain combines TRBV13-1 with TRBJ1-2, with D unresolved. V gave up 4 bases and J gave up 4 bases, with 11 bases separating them. Per germline, CDR1 NSHNY and CDR2 SYGAGN. CDR3 size: 13 residues. Partial CDR3 DNA: TGTGCCAGCAGTCCCGCAGGAGGCTCC. Translation gives CASSPAGGS. The entire CDR3 protein is CASSPAGGSDYTF.

Regarding this clone: The listed genes are named as in mouse. Read coverage stops 4 residues before the CDR3 terminus; the germline J gene supplies the remainder. This sample includes further DNA sequences coding for the same CDR3. The gene calls are TRBV13-1 and TRBJ2-2, with 7 bases that match TRBD2. The CDR3 covers 14 residues. From germline, CDR1 is NSHNY and CDR2 SYGAGN. The ends lost 3 bases at V and 2 bases at J; junction bases unmatched: 1. CDR3 residues: CASSVGGNTGQLYF. The covered CDR3 bases are TGTGCCAGCAGTGTTGGGGGGAACACCGGG.

Of note for this clone: The listed genes are named as in mouse. From the germline J gene comes the end of the CDR3, since the read stops 4 residues before it. The rearrangement links TRBV17 to TRBJ2-1; TRBD2 might be the D (5 bases). This CDR3 contains 16 residues. Germline V CDR1 and CDR2: MNHDT, YYDKIL. The V and J ends lost 0 bases and 3 bases respectively, with 12 bases between them. The covered CDR3 bases are TGTGCTAGCAGTAGAGATGGGTGGGGTGGCTATGCT. Translation: CASSRDGWGGYA. The whole CDR3 is CASSRDGWGGYAEQFF.

This clone was observed a handful of times. The germline and genes are mouse ones. CDR3 amino acids: CASSQDLWGDQDTQYF. Incomplete CDR3 DNA: TGTGCCAGCAGCCAAGATCTCTGGGGGGACCAAGAC. The rearrangement uses TRBV5 and TRBJ2-5, with TRBD2 identical over 8 bases. The read comes to an end 4 residues before the CDR3 does, leaving the germline J gene to fill in the end. Germline CDR1 and CDR2: LGHNA and YNLKQL (reference sequence). This CDR3 comprises 16 residues. V dropped 0 bases and J dropped 1; count of bases not matched to a gene: 3.

For this clone: These gene names are mouse names. Sequencing ends 4 residues short of the CDR3 end; the germline J gene provides the rest. This chain links TRBV5 with TRBJ2-7; 7 bases map to TRBD2. The CDR3 loop spans 13 amino acids. Germline V gene data show CDR1 as LGHNA and CDR2 as YNLKQL (reference sequence). The CDR3 DNA, read in part, is TGTGCCAGCAGCCAAGAACTGGGGTAT. Residues: CASSQELGY. The full CDR3 sequence reads CASSQELGYEQYF.

About this clone: The gene names given are mouse names. The read terminates 4 residues before the CDR3 end, so the remaining end is supplied by the germline J gene. The V gene is TRBV5, the J gene TRBJ1-2; 8 bases line up with TRBD1. CDR1 is LGHNA and CDR2 is YNLKQL in the germline V gene (reference sequence). The trim removed 0 bases at V and 0 bases at J, leaving 3 bases unmatched. The CDR3 runs to 16 residues. CDR3 in amino acids: CASSQDRGRPNSDYTF. The CDR3 bases that were read are TGTGCCAGCAGCCAAGACAGGGGGCGACCAAACTCC.

This clone has only a few counts. Here the gene names and germline are mouse. Sequencing ends 4 residues short of the CDR3 end; the germline J gene provides the rest. This rearrangement joins TRBV5 to TRBJ2-5; a weak D match, TRBD2 (5 bases). Deletions cut 1 base from V and 0 bases from J, with 11 bases between. Germline assignment: CDR1 LGHNA and CDR2 YNLKQL (reference sequence). The CDR3 totals 16 residues. The sequenced CDR3 bases are TGTGCCAGCAGCCAAGCCTGGGTTCATAACCAAGAC. This encodes CASSQAWVHNQD. From start to end, the CDR3 is CASSQAWVHNQDTQYF.

As regards this clone: Gene names are mouse gene names. The read ends 4 residues shy of where the CDR3 ends; the end is completed using the germline J gene. The V and J genes are TRBV5 and TRBJ2-5, with 12 bases fitting TRBD1. Per germline, CDR1 LGHNA and CDR2 YNLKQL (reference sequence). CDR3 length: 19 amino acids. Trimming took 0 bases from V and 2 from J; bases not matched to a gene: 9. CDR3 loop: CASSQDPPGTGGFQDTQYF. Incomplete CDR3 DNA: TGTGCCAGCAGCCAAGATCCCCCCGGGACAGGGGGCTTCCAAGAC.

About this clone itself: Germline and genes here are mouse. The CDR3 end lies 4 residues beyond the end of the read and is filled in from the germline J gene. The V call is TRBV13-1, the J call TRBJ2-3, with 8 nucleotides matching TRBD2. Trimming at V came to 3 bases and at J to 1 base, leaving 10 bases not matched to a gene. There are 17 residues in the CDR3. The germline V gene encodes CDR1 NSHNY and CDR2 SYGAGN. CDR3: CASSGALGGGGAETLYF. The part of the CDR3 DNA that was read is TGTGCCAGCAGTGGGGCCCTGGGGGGAGGAGGTGCAGAA.

In its sample, this clone was seen a few times. Gene labels here are mouse ones. Sequencing ends 4 residues short of the CDR3 end; the germline J gene provides the rest. The rearrangement joins TRBV13-1 to TRBJ2-2; a possible D gene is TRBD2 (5 bases). CDR1 is NSHNY and CDR2 is SYGAGN in the germline V gene. This CDR3 contains 14 residues. V was clipped by 4 bases and J by 0 bases, with 7 bases between them. CDR3 bases read: TGTGCCAGCAGTTGGGGTGCAAACACCGGG. Residues: CASSWGANTG. The full CDR3 reads CASSWGANTGQLYF.

A note on this clone: Gene names follow the mouse nomenclature. The read halts 4 residues ahead of the CDR3 end, with the missing end drawn from the germline J gene. The same CDR3 also results from other DNA sequences found in this sample. This rearrangement joins TRBV13-2 to TRBJ2-1, with D possibly TRBD2 on 6 matching bases. V was pared by 1 base and J by 4 bases, with 9 bases between. CDR3 length equals 14 residues. Germline V CDR1 and CDR2: NNHNN, SYGAGS (reference sequence). The DNA read from the CDR3 is TGTGCCAGCGGTGATTCCGGGGGGTATGCT. The encoded protein is CASGDSGGYA. The full CDR3 sequence reads CASGDSGGYAEQFF.

About this clone itself: Mouse gene names apply. The read terminates 4 residues before the CDR3 end, so the remaining end is supplied by the germline J gene. The same CDR3 also results from other DNA sequences found in this sample. The genes are TRBV1 and TRBJ2-4, with 11 bases matching TRBD2. The CDR3 loop spans 15 amino acids. The junction had 0 bases not matched to a gene; V was cut back by 4 bases and J by 0 bases. Germline V CDR1 and CDR2: NSQYPW, LRSPGD (reference sequence). CDR3 DNA, as far as it was read: TGCACCTGCAGTGGACTGGGGGGGAGTCAAAAC. Amino acids: CTCSGLGGSQN. The full CDR3 protein reads CTCSGLGGSQNTLYF.

As to this clone: All gene names here are mouse names. Sequencing ends 4 residues short of the CDR3 end; the germline J gene provides the rest. The chain has TRBV19 and TRBJ2-7, with 10 bases lining up with TRBD2. Germline assignment: CDR1 FNHDT and CDR2 SITEND (reference sequence). The CDR3 length is 13 residues. The sequenced part of the CDR3 DNA is TGTGCCAGCAGTAAGGGACTGGGGTAT. Its translation is CASSKGLGY. The full CDR3 sequence reads CASSKGLGYEQYF.

With regard to this clone: Mouse gene names apply. The CDR3 goes on 4 residues after the read ends, and that part is filled in from the germline J gene. This sample also contains other DNA sequences that code for the same CDR3. The chain carries TRBV13-2 and TRBJ2-3, with TRBD2 matching 8 bases. V was pared by 1 base and J by 0 bases, with 1 base of the junction left unmatched. The CDR3 runs to 15 residues. The V gene's germline CDR1 is NNHNN and CDR2 SYGAGS (reference sequence). The CDR3 protein is CASGDLGGSAETLYF. The sequenced CDR3 bases are TGTGCCAGCGGTGATCTGGGGGGCAGTGCAGAA.

This clone has more than one count but fewer than ten. The gene names here belong to mouse. The identical CDR3 is also encoded by other nucleotide sequences in the sample. The CDR3: CASSVDSQDTQYF. The part of the CDR3 DNA that was read is TGTGCCAGCAGTGTGGACAGTCAAGAC. V usage is TRBV13-1 and J usage is TRBJ2-5; D is perhaps TRBD1 (6 bases). Sequencing ends 4 residues short of the CDR3 end; the germline J gene provides the rest. Trimming removed 3 bases from V and 3 bases from J, with 8 bases in between. This CDR3 has 13 residues. The germline gives CDR1 NSHNY, CDR2 SYGAGN.

This clone was found a few times. The germline and genes are mouse ones. Sequencing ends 4 residues short of the CDR3 end; the germline J gene provides the rest. The rearrangement uses TRBV13-3 and TRBJ2-7, with 12 bases matching TRBD2. V was clipped by 6 bases and J by 3 bases; unmatched bases: 7. The CDR3 consists of 15 residues. Germline loops: CDR1 NNHDY, CDR2 SYVADS. CDR3 bases read: TGTGCCAGCAAAAATCCGGGACTGGGGGGCTAT. It encodes CASKNPGLGGY. The full CDR3 is CASKNPGLGGYEQYF.

This clone was picked up a small number of times. Gene names and germline match the mouse. The CDR3 extends 4 residues past the end of the read, so its final part is completed from the germline J gene. The genes are TRBV17 and TRBJ1-1; no clear D gene. Per germline, CDR1 MNHDT and CDR2 YYDKIL. This CDR3 spans 13 amino acids. Trimming left V 0 bases short and J 3 bases short, with 5 bases between. The sequenced CDR3 bases are TGTGCTAGCAGTAGAGATAAGGACACA. Protein sequence: CASSRDKDT. The entire CDR3 is CASSRDKDTEVFF.

Turning to this clone: A much larger clone lies a single base off, so this may be a read error. These gene names are mouse names. The sequenced fragment ends 4 residues before the CDR3 boundary, so the rest is inferred from the germline J gene. Other DNA sequences in the same sample also yield this CDR3. The chain recombines TRBV5 with TRBJ2-5; a weak D match, TRBD1 (5 bases). CDR1 LGHNA and CDR2 YNLKQL come from the germline V gene (reference sequence). V lost 3 bases, J lost 0 bases, and 7 bases lay in between. The CDR3 loop spans 14 amino acids. The sequenced part of the CDR3 DNA is TGTGCCAGCAGCCAGACAGCTAACCAAGAC. It specifies CASSQTANQD. The full CDR3 protein reads CASSQTANQDTQYF.

There are a few counts of this clone. The gene symbols are mouse symbols. The read ends 4 residues early relative to the CDR3; the germline J gene fills the gap. The gene calls are TRBV13-3 and TRBJ2-4, with TRBD1 matching 9 bases. Germline V gene data show CDR1 as NNHDY and CDR2 as SYVADS. The CDR3 contains 15 residues. The V gene end was trimmed by 2 bases and the J gene end by 3 bases; junction bases not matched to a gene: 4. The CDR3 bases that were read are TGTGCCAGCAGTGAGGGGACAGGGAGACAAAAC. This encodes CASSEGTGRQN. The full CDR3 protein is CASSEGTGRQNTLYF.